Shown below are 30 T cell receptor beta chains from a single sample sequenced in a study of neoadjuvant anti-PD-1 for oral cavity cancer. The method was immunoSEQ multiplex PCR; TCRdb's version includes in-frame clones alone and lacks a portion of them. The sample consists of about 61,000 clones, roughly three quarters of them appearing once. The source material was PBMCs, sampled before nivolumab (anti-PD-1) treatment. These receptors originate from a person aged 35-79 years with oral cavity squamous cell carcinoma.

The V call is TRBV27, the J call TRBJ2-1, with 7 bases matching TRBD2. V lost 6 bases to trimming and J lost 6 bases; unmatched junction nucleotides: 11. Germline CDR1 reads MNHEY; CDR2 reads SMNVEV (reference sequence). The CDR3 is made up of 15 amino acids. The CDR3 coding sequence is TGTGCCAGCAGATTTAGAGGCGGGAGCGGCAATGAGCAGTTCTTC. Residues: CASRFRGGSGNEQFF.

This clone was seen more than once but under ten times. This chain connects TRBV5-6 to TRBJ1-4; D remains ambiguous. The CDR3 has 14 residues. Trimming removed 1 base at V and 0 bases at J, with 4 bases between. Germline V gene data show CDR1 as SGHDT and CDR2 as YYEEEE. Here the CDR3 reads CASSLTTTNEKLFF. DNA for the CDR3: TGTGCCAGCAGCTTGACAACAACTAATGAAAAACTGTTTTTT.

In its sample, this clone was seen once. V usage is TRBV5-1 and J usage is TRBJ1-1; D is perhaps TRBD1 (6 bases). Trimming shortened V by 0 bases and J by 13 bases, and 16 bases separated the two germline ends. The germline CDR1 and CDR2 sequences are SGHRS and YFSETQ. CDR3 length: 13 residues. In nucleotides, the CDR3 is TGCGCCAGCAGCTTGGAGGGGGGCGCTTTGGTTTTCTTT. Translation gives CASSLEGGALVFF.

V usage is TRBV10-3 and J usage is TRBJ2-3, with 14 bases that match TRBD2. The ends lost 10 bases at V and 5 bases at J; junction bases unmatched: 5. Per the germline V gene, CDR1 is ENHRY and CDR2 is SYGVKD. The CDR3 contains 14 residues. CDR3 coding DNA: TGTGCCACAGGACTAGCGGGAGGCATAGATACGCAGTATTTT. Its translation: CATGLAGGIDTQYF.

This clone was seen just once. The V call is TRBV27, the J call TRBJ1-5; no clear D gene. The V gene's germline CDR1 is MNHEY and CDR2 SMNVEV (reference sequence). This CDR3 has 15 amino acids. Trimming shortened V by 5 bases and J by 7 bases, and 18 bases separated the two germline ends. Here the CDR3 DNA reads TGTGCCAGCAGTCCCCTCGTGGGGTATAGACAGCCCCAGCATTTT. Translation: CASSPLVGYRQPQHF.

The rearrangement joins TRBV6-1 to TRBJ2-7, with D hard to call. V dropped 1 base and J dropped 1 base, with 8 bases sitting between them. There are 14 residues in the CDR3. From germline, CDR1 is MNHNS and CDR2 SASEGT. The CDR3 coding sequence is TGTGCCAGCAGTGAAGGGTGGGCTTCCTACGAGCAGTACTTC. It yields the protein CASSEGWASYEQYF.

This clone was counted between two and nine times. The V gene is TRBV19, the J gene TRBJ1-5; no definite D call. CDR1 and CDR2 (germline): LNHDA, SQIVND (reference sequence). V was clipped by 7 bases and J by 0 bases, with 19 bases between them. The CDR3 extends over 17 amino acids. DNA of the CDR3: TGTGCCAGTACCTTTCGGGCACTTCCTGATAGCAATCAGCCCCAGCATTTT. Its translation: CASTFRALPDSNQPQHF.

The CDR3 DNA is TGCGCCAGCAGCGACGACAGGGGTCGCACCGGGGAGCTGTTTTTT. It specifies CASSDDRGRTGELFF. The chain joins TRBV5-1 to TRBJ2-2; TRBD1 aligns across 8 bases. Trimming at V came to 4 bases and at J to 4 bases, leaving 6 bases not matched to a gene. Looked up from germline, CDR1 is SGHRS and CDR2 is YFSETQ. The length of the CDR3 is 15 residues.

The chain has TRBV5-6 and TRBJ2-3; 10 bases align to TRBD1. The CDR3 has 17 residues. CDR1 and CDR2 (germline): SGHDT, YYEEEE. V dropped 2 bases and J dropped 0; count of bases not matched to a gene: 6. CDR3 in amino acids: CASSFGQGVISTDTQYF. CDR3 sequence (DNA): TGTGCCAGCAGCTTCGGACAGGGGGTTATCAGCACAGATACGCAGTATTTT.

This chain uses TRBV6-4 with TRBJ2-7, with 8 bases identical to TRBD2. The CDR3 covers 14 residues. V was pared by 0 bases and J by 6 bases, with 4 bases of the junction left unmatched. CDR1 and CDR2 from the germline V gene are MRHNA and SNTAGT. CDR3 sequence: CASSDSLAGGEQYF. CDR3 nucleotide sequence: TGTGCCAGCAGTGACTCTTTGGCGGGAGGCGAGCAGTACTTC.

This sequence joins TRBV7-9 and TRBJ2-5; D is perhaps TRBD1 (6 bases). With 5 bases removed from V and 3 bases from J, the gap between germline ends came to 13 bases. The germline V gene has CDR1 SEHNR and CDR2 FQNEAQ (reference sequence). CDR3 length: 14 residues. DNA for the CDR3: TGTGCCAGCAGCCCCGGGACAAATGAAGAGACCCAGTACTTC. It yields the protein CASSPGTNEETQYF.

The J gene is TRBJ2-3, the V gene TRBV2, with D possibly matching TRBD2 (6 bases). V lost 4 bases and J 6 bases, leaving 14 bases between the germline ends. The CDR3 covers 14 residues. Germline V CDR1 and CDR2: SNHLY, FYNNEI. CDR3: CASSVNRGRDTQYF. DNA of the CDR3: TGTGCCAGCAGTGTCAATAGAGGGAGGGATACGCAGTATTTT.

V gene TRBV6-5 combines with J gene TRBJ1-1, with D perhaps TRBD1 (5 bases). Germline CDR1 reads MNHEY; CDR2 reads SVGAGI. The V gene lost 0 bases and the J gene lost 9 bases, with 11 bases spanning the gap. There are 13 residues in the CDR3. The CDR3: CASSYSTDPKAFF. As DNA, the CDR3 is TGTGCCAGCAGTTACTCGACAGATCCGAAAGCTTTCTTT.

This clone occurred a few times. The chain combines TRBV6-4 with TRBJ1-2, with 7 bases identical to TRBD1. The CDR3 covers 15 residues. Germline V gene sequence: CDR1 MRHNA, CDR2 SNTAGT. The V and J ends lost 6 bases and 7 bases, in that order; junction bases with no gene match: 14. The CDR3 reads CASSLTGTAGAGYTF. The DNA for the CDR3 is TGTGCCAGCAGCCTAACCGGGACAGCGGGTGCTGGCTACACCTTC.

The DNA of the CDR3 is TGTGCCAGTAGTGGTGGGACACCACACTACTATGGCTACACCTTC. Translated, it gives CASSGGTPHYYGYTF. The gene calls are TRBV19 and TRBJ1-2, with D tentatively TRBD1 (6 bases). The V end lost 5 bases, the J end lost 3 bases, and 16 bases lay between the germline ends. CDR3 length: 15 residues. From germline, CDR1 is LNHDA and CDR2 SQIVND (reference sequence).

Written as DNA, the CDR3 is TGTGCCAGCAGCTCGGGACAGGGAACCAGTCATACGCAGTATTTT. It yields the protein CASSSGQGTSHTQYF. This chain uses TRBV7-9 with TRBJ2-3; TRBD1 matches 9 bases. The CDR3 runs 15 residues. The germline V gene has CDR1 SEHNR and CDR2 FQNEAQ (reference sequence). The ends lost 4 bases at V and 7 bases at J; junction bases unmatched: 9.

This clone was seen more than once but under ten times. The chain joins TRBV30 to TRBJ1-1, with D unclear. The length of the CDR3 is 15 residues. Per the germline V gene, CDR1 is GTSNPN and CDR2 is SVGIG (reference sequence). V gave up 3 bases and J gave up 1 base, with 15 bases separating them. The DNA for the CDR3 is TGTGCCTGGAGGTCGACTGGCTCCCCGAACACTGAAGCTTTCTTT. This translates into CAWRSTGSPNTEAFF.

The V call is TRBV7-3, the J call TRBJ1-5; no firm D call. The CDR3 has 16 residues. V lost 1 base and J lost 1, with 11 bases in between. Looked up from germline, CDR1 is SGHTA and CDR2 is FQGTGA. As DNA, the CDR3 is TGTGCCAGCAGCTTAAGGGAATCTGGAAGCAATCAGCCCCAGCATTTT. The encoded protein is CASSLRESGSNQPQHF.

V usage is TRBV19 and J usage is TRBJ2-5, with 10 positions matching TRBD2. The CDR3 length is 15 residues. Germline values: CDR1 LNHDA, CDR2 SQIVND (reference sequence). Trimming took 3 bases from V and 7 from J; bases not matched to a gene: 8. The CDR3, as DNA: TGTGCCAGTAGTATGCCCACTAGCGGGAAGGGGACCCAGTACTTC. Its translation: CASSMPTSGKGTQYF.

The V gene is TRBV7-2, the J gene TRBJ2-2; TRBD1 agrees at 9 bases. V was pared by 5 bases and J by 5 bases, with 12 bases of the junction left unmatched. From germline, CDR1 is SGHTA and CDR2 FQGNSA. This CDR3 is built from 17 residues. The CDR3, as DNA: TGTGCCAGCAGCCTAGATGTACAGGGGGCGCGGACCGGGGAGCTGTTTTTT. Translated, it gives CASSLDVQGARTGELFF. The full variable domain, rest sourced from reference TRBV7-2 and TRBJ2-2, is GAGVSQSPSNKVTEKGKDVELRCDPISGHTALYWYRQSLGQGLEFLIYFQGNSAPDKSGLPSDRFSAERTGGSVSTLTIQRTQQEDSAVYLCASSLDVQGARTGELFFGEGSRLTVL.

The chain recombines TRBV4-1 with TRBJ1-6, with 9 positions matching TRBD1. Losses at the gene ends were 1 base for V and 5 bases for J; bases not matched to a gene: 12. Germline CDR1 and CDR2: MGHRA and YSYEKL. This CDR3 is 19 amino acids long. The CDR3 region is CASSQAETGGWGHNSPLHF. Here the CDR3 DNA reads TGCGCCAGCAGCCAAGCCGAGACAGGGGGTTGGGGCCATAATTCACCCCTCCACTTT.

This chain uses TRBV5-1 with TRBJ2-1; 7 bases map to TRBD1. Germline values: CDR1 SGHRS, CDR2 YFSETQ. The CDR3 runs to 15 residues. After removal of 7 bases from V and 6 bases from J, the junction contained 13 bases not matched to a gene. The CDR3: CASELDRSSFNEQFF. CDR3 sequence (DNA): TGCGCCAGCGAACTGGACAGGTCTAGTTTCAATGAGCAGTTCTTC.

V is TRBV7-2 and J is TRBJ2-1; D is unclear. The CDR3 loop spans 12 amino acids. Trimming took 3 bases from V and 4 from J, leaving 4 bases between them. Germline assignment: CDR1 SGHTA and CDR2 FQGNSA. The CDR3 DNA is TGTGCCAGCAGCTTGAAATACAATGAGCAGTTCTTC. Translating it yields CASSLKYNEQFF. Together with reference TRBV7-2 and TRBJ2-1, the CDR3 gives the full variable domain: GAGVSQSPSNKVTEKGKDVELRCDPISGHTALYWYRQSLGQGLEFLIYFQGNSAPDKSGLPSDRFSAERTGGSVSTLTIQRTQQEDSAVYLCASSLKYNEQFFGPGTRLTVL.

The chain joins TRBV5-1 to TRBJ2-5; 11 bases fit TRBD2. The CDR3 is 19 amino acids. Germline lookup yields CDR1 SGHRS and CDR2 YFSETQ. The V and J ends lost 2 bases and 2 bases, in that order; junction bases with no gene match: 14. The CDR3 DNA sequence: TGCGCCAGCAGCTTCTATCCAAATCCCGGGACTAGCGGTCAAGAGACCCAGTACTTC. This translates into CASSFYPNPGTSGQETQYF.

The J gene is TRBJ2-7, the V gene TRBV5-1, with D hard to call. With 0 bases removed from V and 1 base from J, the gap between germline ends came to 8 bases. In germline, CDR1 is SGHRS, CDR2 YFSETQ. The CDR3 is 14 residues long. The CDR3 DNA reads TGCGCCAGCAGCTTGGATGCCCTATCCTACGAGCAGTACTTC. Protein: CASSLDALSYEQYF.

This clone was seen a few times. The chain's CDR3 is CASITGAGGTGGYTF. In DNA, the CDR3 is TGTGCCAGCATTACTGGGGCAGGAGGCACGGGTGGCTACACCTTC. The chain links TRBV6-5 to TRBJ1-2; possible D gene TRBD1, 5 bases. The ends were cut back, 7 bases at V and 7 bases at J, with 22 bases in the middle. The CDR3 loop spans 15 amino acids. Germline CDR1 and CDR2: MNHEY and SVGAGI.

This rearrangement joins TRBV2 to TRBJ2-7; D is uncertain. The CDR3 is made up of 12 amino acids. Germline V gene lookup returns CDR1 SNHLY and CDR2 FYNNEI. V lost 7 bases and J 3 bases, leaving 10 bases between the germline ends. The CDR3 coding sequence is TGTGCCAGCACTGGATCAGTCTACGAGCAGTACTTC. Its protein is CASTGSVYEQYF.

This clone turned up a few times. The V and J genes are TRBV6-5 and TRBJ1-2; D is unclear. The CDR3 runs 14 residues. Per germline, CDR1 MNHEY and CDR2 SVGAGI. Trimming stripped 5 bases from V and 4 bases from J, with 14 bases between. The CDR3 spells CASSRGPSIYGYTF. CDR3 nucleotides: TGTGCCAGCAGTCGAGGCCCGTCGATCTATGGCTACACCTTC.

As regards this clone: One end of the junction varies from germline; a read error may be responsible. This sequence joins TRBV19 and TRBJ2-7, with a tentative D call TRBD2 (6 bases). Germline values: CDR1 LNHDA, CDR2 SQIVND (reference sequence). The CDR3 has 12 amino acids. CDR3 loop: CASSVDSGEQYF. The CDR3 region has the DNA TGTGCCAGTAGTGTAGATAGCGGCGAGCAGTACTTC.

The V gene is TRBV5-1, the J gene TRBJ2-5; 8 nucleotides align to TRBD2. With 4 bases clipped from V and 3 bases from J, the junction kept 5 bases outside the gene matches. Germline-derived CDR1 and CDR2 are SGHRS and YFSETQ. The CDR3 runs to 14 residues. CDR3 residues: CASSGGLAEETQYF. CDR3 bases: TGCGCCAGCAGCGGCGGACTAGCCGAAGAGACCCAGTACTTC.